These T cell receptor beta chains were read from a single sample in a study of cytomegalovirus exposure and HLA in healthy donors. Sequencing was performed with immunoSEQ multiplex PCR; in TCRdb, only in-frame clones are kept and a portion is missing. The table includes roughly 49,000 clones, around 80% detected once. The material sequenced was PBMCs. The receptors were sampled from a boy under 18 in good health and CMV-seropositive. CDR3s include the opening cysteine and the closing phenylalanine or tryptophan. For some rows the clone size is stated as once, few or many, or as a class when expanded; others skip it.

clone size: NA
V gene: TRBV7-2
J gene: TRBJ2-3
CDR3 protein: CASSDWGPRDTQYF

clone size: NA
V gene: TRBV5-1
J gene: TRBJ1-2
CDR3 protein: CASSLDRYGYTF

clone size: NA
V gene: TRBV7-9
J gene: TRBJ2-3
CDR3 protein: CASSHLGGGLSDTQYF

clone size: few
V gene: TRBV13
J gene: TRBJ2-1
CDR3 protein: CASSAPSKAGGLYNEQFF

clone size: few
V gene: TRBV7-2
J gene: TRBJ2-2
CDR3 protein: CASSLAIWRENTGELFF

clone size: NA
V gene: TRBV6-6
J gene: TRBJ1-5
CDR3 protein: CASSYSGGEQPQHF

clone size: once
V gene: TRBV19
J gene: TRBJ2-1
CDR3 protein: CASTPGVGFNNEQFF

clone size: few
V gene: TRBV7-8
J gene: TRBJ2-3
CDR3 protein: CASSLASGGAPQYF

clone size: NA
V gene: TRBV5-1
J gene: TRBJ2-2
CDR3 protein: CASRLDRGTGELFF

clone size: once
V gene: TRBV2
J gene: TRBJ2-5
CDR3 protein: CASTPRETQYF

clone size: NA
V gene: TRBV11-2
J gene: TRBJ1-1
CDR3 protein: CASSLGTGFLNTEAFF

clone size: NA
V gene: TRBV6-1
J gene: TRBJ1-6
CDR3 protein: CASSEAARDSPLHF

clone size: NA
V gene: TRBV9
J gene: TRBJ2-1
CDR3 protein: CASSVAGGIGYNEQFF

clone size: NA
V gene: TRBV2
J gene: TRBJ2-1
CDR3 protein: CASKWGRGAEQFF

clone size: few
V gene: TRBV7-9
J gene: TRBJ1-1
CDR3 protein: CASTTRDREEEAFF

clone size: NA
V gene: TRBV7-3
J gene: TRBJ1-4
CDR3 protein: CASSYRAPGQEKLFF

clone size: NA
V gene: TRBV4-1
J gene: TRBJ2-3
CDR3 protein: CASSPILGDRGLDTQYF

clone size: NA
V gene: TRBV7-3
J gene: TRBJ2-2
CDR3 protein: CASSLDRLRAGELFF

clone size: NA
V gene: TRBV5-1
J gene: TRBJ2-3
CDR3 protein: CASSPTGTGGSTDTQYF

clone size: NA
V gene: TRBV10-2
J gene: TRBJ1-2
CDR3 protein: CASSESYGANYGYTF

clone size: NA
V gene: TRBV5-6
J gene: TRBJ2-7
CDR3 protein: CASSLGSSNEQYF

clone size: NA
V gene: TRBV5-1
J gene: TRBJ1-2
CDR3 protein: CASSIDASGTGDGYTF

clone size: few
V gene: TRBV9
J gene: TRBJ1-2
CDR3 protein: CASSGLDRGFYGYTF

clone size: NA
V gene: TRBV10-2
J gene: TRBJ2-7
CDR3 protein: CASRSLGASGGPYEQYF

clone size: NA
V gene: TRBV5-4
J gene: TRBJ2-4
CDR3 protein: CASSLLDSKKNIQYF

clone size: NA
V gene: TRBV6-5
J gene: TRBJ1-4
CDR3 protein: CASSLSGFNEKLFF

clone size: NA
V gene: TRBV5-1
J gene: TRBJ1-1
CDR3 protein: CASSLDIPNTEAFF

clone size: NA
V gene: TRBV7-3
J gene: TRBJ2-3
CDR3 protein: CASAPAGREDTQYF

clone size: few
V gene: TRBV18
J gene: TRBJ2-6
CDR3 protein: CASSKGQASSGANVLTF

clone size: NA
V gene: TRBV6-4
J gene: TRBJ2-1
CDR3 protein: CASSDSAGPNNEQFF

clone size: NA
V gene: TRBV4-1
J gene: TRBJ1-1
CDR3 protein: CASSQGGGLGLRNTEAFF

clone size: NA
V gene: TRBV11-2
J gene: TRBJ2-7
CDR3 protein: CASSLIGTYEQYF

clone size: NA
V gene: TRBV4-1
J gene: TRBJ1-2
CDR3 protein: CASSPRQDFIYGYTF

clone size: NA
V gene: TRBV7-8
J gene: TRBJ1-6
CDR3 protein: CASIQTGGVGSPLHF

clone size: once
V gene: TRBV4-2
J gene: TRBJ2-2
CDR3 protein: CASSQIGGRSFPGELFF

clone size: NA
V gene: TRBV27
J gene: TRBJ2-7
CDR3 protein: CASSSSPLRVSEQYF

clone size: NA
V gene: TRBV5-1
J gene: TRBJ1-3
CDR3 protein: CASSRGGDKDTIYF

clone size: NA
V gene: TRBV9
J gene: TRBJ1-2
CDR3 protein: CASSALDRASSGYTF

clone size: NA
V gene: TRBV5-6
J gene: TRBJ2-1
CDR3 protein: CASSLGQMYNEQFF

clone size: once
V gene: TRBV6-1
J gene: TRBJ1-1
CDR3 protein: CASRLGRNTEAFF

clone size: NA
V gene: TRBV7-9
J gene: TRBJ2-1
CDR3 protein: CASSHSGTSGGSGFNEQFF

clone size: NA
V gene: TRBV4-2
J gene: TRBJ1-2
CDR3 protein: CASSQARRNGYTF

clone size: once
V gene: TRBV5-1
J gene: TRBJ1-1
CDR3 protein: CASSPRQMNTEAFF

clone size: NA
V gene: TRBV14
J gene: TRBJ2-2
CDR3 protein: CASSPELAGGPNLQLFF

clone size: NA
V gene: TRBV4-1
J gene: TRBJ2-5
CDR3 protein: CASSQLGGLQETQYF

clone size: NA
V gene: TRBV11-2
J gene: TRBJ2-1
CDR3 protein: CASSLGLANEQFF

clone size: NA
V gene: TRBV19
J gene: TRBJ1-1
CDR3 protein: CASSSYRRTEAFF

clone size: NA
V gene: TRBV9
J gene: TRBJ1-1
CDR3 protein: CASSVEQVDTEAFF

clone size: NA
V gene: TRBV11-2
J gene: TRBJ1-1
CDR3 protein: CASSLDLGTEAFF

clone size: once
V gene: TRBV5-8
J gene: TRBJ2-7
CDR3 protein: CASSSPFTGVRSYEQYF

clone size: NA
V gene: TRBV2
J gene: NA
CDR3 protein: CASSERTSGLYEQYF

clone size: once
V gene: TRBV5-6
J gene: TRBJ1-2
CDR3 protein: CASSRGRGVDGYTF

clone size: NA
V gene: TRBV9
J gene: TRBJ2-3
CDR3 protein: CASSVGTSGGADTQYF